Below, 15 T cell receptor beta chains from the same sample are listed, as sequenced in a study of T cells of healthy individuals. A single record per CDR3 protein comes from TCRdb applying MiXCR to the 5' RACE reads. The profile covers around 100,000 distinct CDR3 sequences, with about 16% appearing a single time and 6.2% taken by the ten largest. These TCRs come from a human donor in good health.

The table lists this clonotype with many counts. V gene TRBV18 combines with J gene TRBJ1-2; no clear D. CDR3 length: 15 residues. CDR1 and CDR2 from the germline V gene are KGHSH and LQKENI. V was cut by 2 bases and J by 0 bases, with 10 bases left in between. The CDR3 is CASSPDWRANYGYTF. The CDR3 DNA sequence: TGTGCCAGCTCACCAGACTGGAGAGCTAACTATGGCTACACCTTC.

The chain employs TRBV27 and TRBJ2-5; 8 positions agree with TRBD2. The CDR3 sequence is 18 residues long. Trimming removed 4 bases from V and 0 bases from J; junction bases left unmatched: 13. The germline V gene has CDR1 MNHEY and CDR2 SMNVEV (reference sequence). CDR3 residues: CASSSPRGGLTYQETQYF. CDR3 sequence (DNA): TGTGCCAGCAGTTCCCCTCGCGGGGGGCTCACCTACCAAGAGACCCAGTACTTC.

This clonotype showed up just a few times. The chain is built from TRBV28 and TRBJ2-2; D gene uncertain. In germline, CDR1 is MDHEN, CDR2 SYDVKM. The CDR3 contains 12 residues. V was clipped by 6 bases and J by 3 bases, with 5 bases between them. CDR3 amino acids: CASRLHTGELFF. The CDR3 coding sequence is TGTGCCAGCAGGCTTCACACCGGGGAGCTGTTTTTT.

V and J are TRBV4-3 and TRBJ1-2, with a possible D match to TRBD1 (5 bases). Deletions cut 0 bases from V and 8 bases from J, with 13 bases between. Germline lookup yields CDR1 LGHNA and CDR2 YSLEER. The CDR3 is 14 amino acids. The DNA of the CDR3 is TGCGCCAGCAGCCAAGAACCCTTCTGGGACGGCTACACCTTC. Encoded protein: CASSQEPFWDGYTF.

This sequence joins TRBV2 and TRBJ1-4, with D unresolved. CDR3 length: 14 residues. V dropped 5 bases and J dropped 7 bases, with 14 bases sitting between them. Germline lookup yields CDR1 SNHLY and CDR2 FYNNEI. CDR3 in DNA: TGTGCCAGCAGTAGGACCACTTCAGTTGAAAAACTGTTTTTT. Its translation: CASSRTTSVEKLFF.

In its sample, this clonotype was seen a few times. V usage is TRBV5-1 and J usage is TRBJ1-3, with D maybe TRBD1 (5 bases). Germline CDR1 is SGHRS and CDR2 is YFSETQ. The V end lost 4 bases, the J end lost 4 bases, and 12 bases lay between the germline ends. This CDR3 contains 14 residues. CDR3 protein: CASSSGGAGNTIYF. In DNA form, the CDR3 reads TGCGCCAGCAGCAGCGGAGGGGCCGGAAACACCATATATTTT.

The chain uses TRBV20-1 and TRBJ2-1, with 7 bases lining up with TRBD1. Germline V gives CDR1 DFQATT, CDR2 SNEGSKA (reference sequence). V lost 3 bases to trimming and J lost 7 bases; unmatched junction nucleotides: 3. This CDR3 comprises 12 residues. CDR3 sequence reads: CSASQGENEQFF. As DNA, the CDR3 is TGCAGTGCTAGCCAGGGGGAGAATGAGCAGTTCTTC.

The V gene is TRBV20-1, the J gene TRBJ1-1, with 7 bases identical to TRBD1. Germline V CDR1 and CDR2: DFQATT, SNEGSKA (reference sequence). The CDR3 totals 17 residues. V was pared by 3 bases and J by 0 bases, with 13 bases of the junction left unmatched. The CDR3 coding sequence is TGCAGTGCTAGCCATTGGACAGGACAATTAATGAACACTGAAGCTTTCTTT. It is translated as CSASHWTGQLMNTEAFF.

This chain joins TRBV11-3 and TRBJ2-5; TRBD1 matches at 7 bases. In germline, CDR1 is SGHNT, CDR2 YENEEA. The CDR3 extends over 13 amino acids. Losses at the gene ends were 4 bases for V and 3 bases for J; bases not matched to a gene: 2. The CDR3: CASSSDRKETQYF. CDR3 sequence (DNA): TGTGCCAGCAGCTCGGACAGGAAAGAGACCCAGTACTTC.

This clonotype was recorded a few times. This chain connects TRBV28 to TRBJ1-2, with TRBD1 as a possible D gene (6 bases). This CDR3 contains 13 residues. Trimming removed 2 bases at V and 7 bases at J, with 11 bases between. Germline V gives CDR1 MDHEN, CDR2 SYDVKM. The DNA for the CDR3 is TGTGCCAGCAGTTTACCGGGAGGGGGTGGCTACACCTTC. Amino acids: CASSLPGGGGYTF.

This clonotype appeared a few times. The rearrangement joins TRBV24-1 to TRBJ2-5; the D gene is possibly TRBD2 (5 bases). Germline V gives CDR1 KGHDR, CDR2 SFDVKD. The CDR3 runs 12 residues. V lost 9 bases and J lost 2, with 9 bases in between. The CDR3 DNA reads TGTGCCACCGGGTCGGGACAAGAGACCCAGTACTTC. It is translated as CATGSGQETQYF.

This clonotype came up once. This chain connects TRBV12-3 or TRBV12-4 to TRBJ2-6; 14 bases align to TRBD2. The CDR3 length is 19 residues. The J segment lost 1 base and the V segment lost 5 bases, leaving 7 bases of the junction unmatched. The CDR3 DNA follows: TGTGCCAGCAGTCCGGGGACTAGCGGGGGACTGTCTGGGGCCAACGTCCTGACTTTC. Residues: CASSPGTSGGLSGANVLTF.

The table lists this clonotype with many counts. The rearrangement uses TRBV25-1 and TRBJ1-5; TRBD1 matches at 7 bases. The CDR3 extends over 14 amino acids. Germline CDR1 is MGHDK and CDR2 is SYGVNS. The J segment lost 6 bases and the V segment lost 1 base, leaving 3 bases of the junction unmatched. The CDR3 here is CASSESGGGQPQHF. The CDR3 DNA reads TGTGCCAGCAGTGAATCAGGGGGGGGTCAGCCCCAGCATTTT.

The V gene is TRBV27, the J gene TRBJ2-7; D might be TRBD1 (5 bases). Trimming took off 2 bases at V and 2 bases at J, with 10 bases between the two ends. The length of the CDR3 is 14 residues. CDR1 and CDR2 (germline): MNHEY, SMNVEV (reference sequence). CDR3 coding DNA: TGTGCCAGCAGTTTAATCGCAGGGCCCTACGAGCAGTACTTC. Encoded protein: CASSLIAGPYEQYF.

The DNA for the CDR3 is TGCAGTGCTAGGGTGGACAGCCGGAATGAAGCTTTCTTT. Its translation is CSARVDSRNEAFF. The chain uses TRBV20-1 and TRBJ1-1; D perhaps matches TRBD1 (6 bases). V lost 3 bases and J lost 7, with 15 bases in between. The CDR3 consists of 13 residues. Looked up from germline, CDR1 is DFQATT and CDR2 is SNEGSKA (reference sequence).